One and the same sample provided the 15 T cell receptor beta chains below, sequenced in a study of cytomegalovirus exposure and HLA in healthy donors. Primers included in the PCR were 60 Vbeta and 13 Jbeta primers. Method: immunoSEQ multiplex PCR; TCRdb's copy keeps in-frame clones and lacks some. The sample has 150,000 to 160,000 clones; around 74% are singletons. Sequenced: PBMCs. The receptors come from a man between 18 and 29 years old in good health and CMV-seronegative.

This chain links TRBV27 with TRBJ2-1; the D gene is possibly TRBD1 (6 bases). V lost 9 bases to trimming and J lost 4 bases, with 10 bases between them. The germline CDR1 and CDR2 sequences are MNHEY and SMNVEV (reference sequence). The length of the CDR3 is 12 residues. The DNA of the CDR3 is TGTGCCAGTGGAGACAGGTACAATGAGCAGTTCTTC. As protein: CASGDRYNEQFF.

Written as DNA, the CDR3 is TGTGCCAGCAGCCTCGACACCGGGACTGTCACAGATACGCAGTATTTT. It translates to CASSLDTGTVTDTQYF. The chain employs TRBV5-6 and TRBJ2-3; a weak D match, TRBD2 (6 bases). Trimming shortened V by 4 bases and J by 2 bases, and 17 bases separated the two germline ends. CDR1 and CDR2 from the germline V gene are SGHDT and YYEEEE. This CDR3 has 16 amino acids.

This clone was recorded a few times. The CDR3 spells CASSPRQGSTEAFF. The CDR3 DNA reads TGTGCCAGCAGCCCCCGACAGGGTAGCACTGAAGCTTTCTTT. The chain couples TRBV7-3 to TRBJ1-1, with 7 positions matching TRBD1. CDR3 size: 14 residues. Germline CDR1 reads SGHTA; CDR2 reads FQGTGA. Trimming removed 5 bases from V and 4 bases from J; junction bases left unmatched: 7.

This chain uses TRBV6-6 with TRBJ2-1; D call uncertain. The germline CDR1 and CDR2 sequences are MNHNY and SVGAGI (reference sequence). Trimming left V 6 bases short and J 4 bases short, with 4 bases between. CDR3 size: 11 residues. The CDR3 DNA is TGTGCCAGCAGCCCTTACAATGAGCAGTTCTTC. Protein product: CASSPYNEQFF.

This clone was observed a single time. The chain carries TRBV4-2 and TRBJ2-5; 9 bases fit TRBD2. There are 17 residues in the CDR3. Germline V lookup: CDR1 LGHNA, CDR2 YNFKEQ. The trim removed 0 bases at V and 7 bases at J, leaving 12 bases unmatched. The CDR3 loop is CASSQDGAGGRVGTQYF. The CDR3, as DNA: TGTGCCAGCAGCCAAGATGGAGCGGGGGGCCGGGTGGGGACCCAGTACTTC.

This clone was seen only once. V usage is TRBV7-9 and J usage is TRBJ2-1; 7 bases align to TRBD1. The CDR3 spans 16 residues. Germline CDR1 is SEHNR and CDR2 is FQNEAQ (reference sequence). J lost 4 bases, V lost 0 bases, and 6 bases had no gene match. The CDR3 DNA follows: TGTGCCAGCAGCTTAGCCTTCCGGACAGGATACAATGAGCAGTTCTTC. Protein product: CASSLAFRTGYNEQFF.

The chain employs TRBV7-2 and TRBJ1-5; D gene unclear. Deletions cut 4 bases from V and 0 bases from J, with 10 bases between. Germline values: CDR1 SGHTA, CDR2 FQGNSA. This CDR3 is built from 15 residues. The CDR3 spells CASSYLDGSNQPQHF. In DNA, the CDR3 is TGTGCCAGCAGCTATCTAGACGGTAGCAATCAGCCCCAGCATTTT.

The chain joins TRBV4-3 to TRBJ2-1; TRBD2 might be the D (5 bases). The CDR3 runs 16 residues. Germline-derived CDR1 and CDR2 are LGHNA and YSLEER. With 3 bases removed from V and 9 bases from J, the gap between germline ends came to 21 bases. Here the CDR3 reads CASSQEEQPPLVEQFF. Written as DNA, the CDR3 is TGCGCCAGCAGCCAGGAGGAGCAGCCACCTTTAGTTGAGCAGTTCTTC.

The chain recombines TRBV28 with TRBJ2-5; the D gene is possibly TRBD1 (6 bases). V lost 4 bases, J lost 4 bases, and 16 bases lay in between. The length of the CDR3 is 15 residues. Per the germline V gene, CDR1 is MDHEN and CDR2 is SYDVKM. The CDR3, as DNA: TGTGCCAGCAGTTACTCAGGGGCGTCATTAGAGACCCAGTACTTC. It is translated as CASSYSGASLETQYF.

The CDR3 region is CASSLRLAGGQETQYF. CDR3 nucleotides: TGCGCCAGCAGCTTACGACTAGCGGGAGGGCAAGAGACCCAGTACTTC. This rearrangement joins TRBV5-1 to TRBJ2-5; 14 positions agree with TRBD2. This CDR3 spans 16 amino acids. The germline gives CDR1 SGHRS, CDR2 YFSETQ. V lost 2 bases to trimming and J lost 2 bases; unmatched junction nucleotides: 2.

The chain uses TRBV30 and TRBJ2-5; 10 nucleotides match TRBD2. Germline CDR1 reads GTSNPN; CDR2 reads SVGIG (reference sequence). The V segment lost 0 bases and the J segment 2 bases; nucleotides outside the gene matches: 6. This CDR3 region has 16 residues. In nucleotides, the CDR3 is TGTGCCTGGAGTGTATTGGCTAGCGGGGGACAAGAGACCCAGTACTTC. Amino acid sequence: CAWSVLASGGQETQYF.

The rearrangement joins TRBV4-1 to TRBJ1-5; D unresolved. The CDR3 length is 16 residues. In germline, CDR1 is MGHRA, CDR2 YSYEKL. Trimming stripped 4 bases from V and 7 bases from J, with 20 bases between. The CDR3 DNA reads TGCGCCAGCAGCCGCATTTCGGACGGCGCGGGACAGCCCCAGCATTTT. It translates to CASSRISDGAGQPQHF.

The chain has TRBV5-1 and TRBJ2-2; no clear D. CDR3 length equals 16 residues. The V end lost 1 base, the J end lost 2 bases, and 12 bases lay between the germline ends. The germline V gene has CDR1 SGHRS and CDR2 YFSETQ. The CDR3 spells CASSLPQDRNTGELFF. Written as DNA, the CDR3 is TGCGCCAGCAGCTTGCCGCAGGATCGTAACACCGGGGAGCTGTTTTTT.

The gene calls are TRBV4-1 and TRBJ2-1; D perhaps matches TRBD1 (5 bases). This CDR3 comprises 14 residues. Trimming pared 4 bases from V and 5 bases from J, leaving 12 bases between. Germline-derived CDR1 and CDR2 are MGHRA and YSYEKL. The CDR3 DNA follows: TGCGCCAGCAGCCGGGTCAGGGCCGACAATGAGCAGTTCTTC. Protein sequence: CASSRVRADNEQFF.

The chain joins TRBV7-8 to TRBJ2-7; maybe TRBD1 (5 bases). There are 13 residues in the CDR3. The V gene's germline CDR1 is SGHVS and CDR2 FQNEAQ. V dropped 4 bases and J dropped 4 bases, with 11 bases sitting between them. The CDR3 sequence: CASSSTVRYEQYF. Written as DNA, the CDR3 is TGTGCCAGCAGCTCGACAGTTCGATACGAGCAGTACTTC.